These 5 T cell receptor beta chains came from one sample sequenced in a study of graft-versus-host responses after intestinal transplantation. Clones were sequenced by immunoSEQ multiplex PCR, and TCRdb holds only the in-frame ones, with some missing. The sample holds about 120,000 clones; around 96% are singletons and the top ten take roughly 3%. These receptors lack a known antigen. The material sequenced was unstimulated CD8+ T cells sorted from spleen or lymph node cells, taken before intestinal transplant. These receptors came from a human donor who received an intestinal transplant.

The chain joins TRBV13 to TRBJ2-7; D gene ambiguous. Germline V lookup: CDR1 PRHDT, CDR2 FYEKMQ (reference sequence). V was shortened by 5 bases and J by 3 bases, with 14 bases between the two germline ends. The CDR3 totals 14 residues. The CDR3 spells CASSPTHDYYEQYF. The CDR3 coding sequence is TGTGCCAGCAGCCCAACACACGATTACTACGAGCAGTACTTC.

The genes are TRBV4-1 and TRBJ2-7; D is perhaps TRBD2 (6 bases). V was cut by 0 bases and J by 0 bases, with 9 bases left in between. The CDR3 is 15 residues long. Per the germline V gene, CDR1 is MGHRA and CDR2 is YSYEKL. The CDR3 protein is CASSQEGLSSYEQYF. The CDR3 coding sequence is TGCGCCAGCAGCCAAGAGGGACTGAGCTCCTACGAGCAGTACTTC.

V gene TRBV11-3 combines with J gene TRBJ2-7; D possibly corresponds to TRBD1 (6 bases). V lost 3 bases, J lost 3 bases, and 12 bases lay in between. The CDR3 spans 14 residues. Germline V gives CDR1 SGHNT, CDR2 YENEEA. The CDR3 loop reads CASSFGTGNYEQYF. The CDR3 region has the DNA TGTGCCAGCAGCTTCGGAACAGGGAACTACGAGCAGTACTTC.

This rearrangement joins TRBV7-9 to TRBJ2-1; D is uncertain. Germline V gene sequence: CDR1 SEHNR, CDR2 FQNEAQ (reference sequence). Trimming removed 1 base at V and 4 bases at J, with 11 bases between. This CDR3 has 15 residues. The CDR3 DNA reads TGTGCCAGCAGCTTAGGGGTTCCCCATTACAATGAGCAGTTCTTC. This encodes CASSLGVPHYNEQFF.

The genes are TRBV7-9 and TRBJ1-1; D is perhaps TRBD1 (5 bases). CDR1 and CDR2 (germline): SEHNR, FQNEAQ (reference sequence). CDR3 length: 12 amino acids. Trimming shortened V by 5 bases and J by 4 bases, and 8 bases separated the two germline ends. The CDR3 here is CASSHTGTEAFF. The DNA of the CDR3 is TGTGCCAGCAGCCACACAGGCACTGAAGCTTTCTTT.